The subject of this entry is one T cell receptor beta chain. Its antigen is not identified. Only Caucasian adults living in Nashville, Tennessee served as donors. The data belong to a study of shared clonotypes between healthy human individuals. Study-wide points: Several donors shared about 5% of their naive CD4 clonotypes.

This table comes from immunoSEQ multiplex PCR, and its TCRdb copy is limited to in-frame clones, with some not included. The table records 1.5 million to 1.9 million clones, around 98% of them present only once. V trimming: 3 bases; J trimming: 7 bases; junction bases outside the gene matches: 11. Germline values: CDR1 SEHNR, CDR2 FQNEAQ (reference sequence). CDR3 length: 17 amino acids. The TCR sequence derives from a man younger than 40 in good health. The chain employs TRBV7-9 and TRBJ2-2, with TRBD1 matching 10 bases. Sample: naive CD4+ T cells sorted from blood. Subset described: CD45RA+ positively selected. The CDR3 region has the DNA TGTGCCAGCAGCTTCCCCAGGACAGGGGGTCAGGTCGGGGAGCTGTTTTTT. It yields the protein CASSFPRTGGQVGELFF.